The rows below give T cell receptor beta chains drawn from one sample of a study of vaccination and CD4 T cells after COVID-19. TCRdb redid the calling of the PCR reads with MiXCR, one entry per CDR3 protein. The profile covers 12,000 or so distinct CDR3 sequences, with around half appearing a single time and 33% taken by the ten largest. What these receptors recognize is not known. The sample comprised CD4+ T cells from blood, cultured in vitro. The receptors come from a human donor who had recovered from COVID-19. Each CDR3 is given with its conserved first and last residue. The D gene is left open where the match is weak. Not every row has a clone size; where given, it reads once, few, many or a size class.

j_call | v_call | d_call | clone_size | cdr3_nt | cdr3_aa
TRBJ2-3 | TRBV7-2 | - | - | TGTGCCAGCGACAGGTTCGGGGATACGCAGTATTTT | CASDRFGDTQYF
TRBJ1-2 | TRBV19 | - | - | TGTGCCAGTAGCGCCAGGAACTATGGCTACACCTTC | CASSARNYGYTF
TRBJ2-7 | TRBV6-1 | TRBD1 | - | TGTGCCAGCAGCCGAACAGGGACAGGGGGATACGAGCAGTACTTC | CASSRTGTGGYEQYF
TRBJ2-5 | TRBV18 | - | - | TGTGCCAGCTCACCGGCAGGGGCGGAAGAGACCCAGTACTTC | CASSPAGAEETQYF
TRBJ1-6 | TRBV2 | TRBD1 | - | TGTGCCAGCAGGGACAGGTACCTCTCGACCCTCCACTTT | CASRDRYLSTLHF
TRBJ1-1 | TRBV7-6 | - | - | TGTGCCGGCAGCTTAGTTGGCATTAGGGAAGCTTTCTTT | CAGSLVGIREAFF
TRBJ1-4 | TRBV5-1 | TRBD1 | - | TGCGCCAGCTCACAGGGGACTTATGAAAAACTGTTTTTT | CASSQGTYEKLFF
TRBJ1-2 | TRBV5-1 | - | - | TGCGCCAGCAGGGTCGGGTCGAACTATGGCTACACCTTC | CASRVGSNYGYTF
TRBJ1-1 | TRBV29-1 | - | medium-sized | TGCAGCGTTGGGGCCCTGGGGATGAACACTGAAGCTTTCTTT | CSVGALGMNTEAFF
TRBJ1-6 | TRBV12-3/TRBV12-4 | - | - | TGTGCCACAGGGAGGGAGCGAGGGTCACCCCTCCACTTT | CATGRERGSPLHF
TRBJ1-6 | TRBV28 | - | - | TGTGCCAGCAGTCCCTTGACGGGGTTTGACTCACCCCTCCACTTT | CASSPLTGFDSPLHF
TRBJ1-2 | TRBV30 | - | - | TGTGCCTGGAGGCCTCGAGATGGCTACACCTTC | CAWRPRDGYTF
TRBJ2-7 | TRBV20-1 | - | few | TGCAGTGCCACTTCACAGGGCCACGAGCAGTACTTC | CSATSQGHEQYF
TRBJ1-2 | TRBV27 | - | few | TGTGCCAGCAGATATATCAGGGGCGGTTATGGCTACACCTTC | CASRYIRGGYGYTF
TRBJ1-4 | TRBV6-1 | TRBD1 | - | TGTGCCAGCAGAGAGGACAGGGGAGACGAAAAACTGTTTTTT | CASREDRGDEKLFF
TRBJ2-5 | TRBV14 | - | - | TGTGCCAGGAGGGACGAGGACACCTGCTCGATCCCCCAAGAGACCCAGTACTTC | CARRDEDTCSIPQETQYF
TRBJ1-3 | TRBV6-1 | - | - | TGTGCCAGCCGAAGGCGGGGGGCCGGAAACACCATATATTTT | CASRRRGAGNTIYF
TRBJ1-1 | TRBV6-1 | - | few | TGTGCCAGCAGTGTCTTTTCAGGGGCTGGGAACACTGAAGCTTTCTTT | CASSVFSGAGNTEAFF
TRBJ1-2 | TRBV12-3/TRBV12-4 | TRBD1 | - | TGTGCCAGCAAACTCCAGGACAGGGGCTATGGCTACACCTTC | CASKLQDRGYGYTF
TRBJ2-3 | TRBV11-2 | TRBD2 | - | TGTGCCAGCAGCTTAGCCCGGCTAGCGGGGGGCAGCACAGATACGCAGTATTTT | CASSLARLAGGSTDTQYF
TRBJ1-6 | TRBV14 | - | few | TGTGCCAGCAGCCAAGTTCTTCCAGGGTATTATAATTCACCCCTCCACTTT | CASSQVLPGYYNSPLHF
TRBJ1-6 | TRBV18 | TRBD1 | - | TGTGCCAGCTCACCTTTAACAGGGGGAAATTCACCCCTCCACTTT | CASSPLTGGNSPLHF
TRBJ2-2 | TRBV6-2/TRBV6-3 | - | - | TGTGCCAGCAGTTATAGGGCCACCGGGGAGCTGTTTTTT | CASSYRATGELFF
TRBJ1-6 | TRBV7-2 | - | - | TGTGCCAGCAGCCCCAGGGCCAGGGGCAACAATTCACCCCTCCACTTT | CASSPRARGNNSPLHF
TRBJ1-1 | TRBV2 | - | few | TGTGCCAGCAGCGAATCGGGACTTCTAGAAGCTTTCTTT | CASSESGLLEAFF
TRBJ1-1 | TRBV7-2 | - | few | TGTGCCAGCAGCCCGGAAGGAGGGGTGGGCACTGAAGCTTTCTTT | CASSPEGGVGTEAFF
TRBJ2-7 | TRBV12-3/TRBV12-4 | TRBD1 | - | TGTGCCAGCAGTCCTCTTTGGGACAGACAGGTGAACTTC | CASSPLWDRQVNF
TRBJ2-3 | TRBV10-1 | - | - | TGCGCCAGCAGTGACCCCCGGGGGGCCCCGGGGACAGATACGCAGTATTTT | CASSDPRGAPGTDTQYF
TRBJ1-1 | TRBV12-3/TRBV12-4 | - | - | TGTGCCAGCAGACCTGACACCCTAAGGGCTGAAGCTTTCTTT | CASRPDTLRAEAFF
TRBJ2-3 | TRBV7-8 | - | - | TGTGCCAGCAGCTTAGTAGTTCAGGATACGCAGTATTTT | CASSLVVQDTQYF
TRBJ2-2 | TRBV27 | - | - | TGTGCCAGCAGTCCGTGGACAGTGTGGGGTATCGGGGAGCTGTTTTTT | CASSPWTVWGIGELFF
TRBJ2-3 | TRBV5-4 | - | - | TGTGCCAGCAGCTTTTCGGGACGGGGCACAGATACGCAGTATTTT | CASSFSGRGTDTQYF
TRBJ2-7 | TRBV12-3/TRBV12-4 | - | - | TGTGCCAGCAGTTTAGAAGGAGGAACCTACGAGCAGTACTTC | CASSLEGGTYEQYF
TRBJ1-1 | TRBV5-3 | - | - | TGTGCCAGCAGCTCACCGACCGGAGGGGGGGCTTTCTTT | CASSSPTGGGAFF
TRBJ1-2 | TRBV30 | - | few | TGTGCCTGGAGTACCCAGGGAAGAGGTGGCTACACCTTC | CAWSTQGRGGYTF
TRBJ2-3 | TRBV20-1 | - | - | TGCAGTGCTAGAGATCTCGCGCGGGGGCCCACAGATACGCAGTATTTT | CSARDLARGPTDTQYF
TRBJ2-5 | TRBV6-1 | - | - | TGTGCCAGCAGAGCCCCAGCCGGGAGAATCTCGACCCAGTACTTC | CASRAPAGRISTQYF
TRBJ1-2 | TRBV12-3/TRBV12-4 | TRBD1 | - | TGTGCCAGCAGTCTGGGACAGACATATGGCTACACCTTC | CASSLGQTYGYTF
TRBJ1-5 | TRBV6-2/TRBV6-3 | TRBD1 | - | TGTGCCAGCACCCCGGACAGGGGGAATCAGCCCCAGCATTTT | CASTPDRGNQPQHF
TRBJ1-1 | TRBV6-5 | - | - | TGTGCCAGCAGTTACGGGGGGCAGTTTACTGAAGCTTTCTTT | CASSYGGQFTEAFF
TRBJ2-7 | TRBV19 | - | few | TGTGCCAGTAGTATAGCTGGGCTAAACTCCTACGAGCAGTACTTC | CASSIAGLNSYEQYF
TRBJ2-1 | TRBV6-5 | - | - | TGTGCCAGCAGTTACCAAGAGCCCGGGACACACTCCTACAATGAGCAGTTCTTC | CASSYQEPGTHSYNEQFF
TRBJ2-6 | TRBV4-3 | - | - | TGCGCCAGCAGCCAGTTCTTCTCTGGGGCCAACGTCCTGACTTTC | CASSQFFSGANVLTF
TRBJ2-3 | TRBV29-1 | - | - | TGCAGCGTTGGCACAGATACGCAGTATTTT | CSVGTDTQYF
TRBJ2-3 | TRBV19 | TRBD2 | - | TGTGCCAGTAGTCGGACTAGATTAGGAGATACGCAGTATTTT | CASSRTRLGDTQYF
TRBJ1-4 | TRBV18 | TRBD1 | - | TGTGCCAGCTCACCACCGGGACAGGGGGGAGAAAAACTGTTTTTT | CASSPPGQGGEKLFF
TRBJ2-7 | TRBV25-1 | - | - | TGTGCCAGCATTCCGGAGACCACCTACGAGCAGTACTTC | CASIPETTYEQYF
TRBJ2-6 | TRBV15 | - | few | TGTGCCACCAGCAGCACCGGGACGGACACCAACGTCCTGACTTTC | CATSSTGTDTNVLTF
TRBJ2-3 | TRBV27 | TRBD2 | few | TGTGCCAGCAGTTCCCCTCGACTAGCTGGGGGTACGCAGTATTTT | CASSSPRLAGGTQYF
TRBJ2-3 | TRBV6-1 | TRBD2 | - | TGTGCCAGCAGCCCGCGGGGGACTAGCGGGGGGGTTGATACGCAGTATTTT | CASSPRGTSGGVDTQYF
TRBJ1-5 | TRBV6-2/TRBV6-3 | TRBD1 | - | TGTGCCAGCAGTTACGCCCCCGGGACAGGGGGCGAGAGTCGTCAGCCCCAGCATTTT | CASSYAPGTGGESRQPQHF
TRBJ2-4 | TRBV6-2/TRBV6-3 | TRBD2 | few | TGTGCCAGCAGTTCGGGACTAGCGGGGTTCGTAGGAACCAAAAACATTCAGTACTTC | CASSSGLAGFVGTKNIQYF
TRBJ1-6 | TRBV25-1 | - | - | TGTGCCAGCAGTGGGCTTCCCAATTCACCCCTCCACTTT | CASSGLPNSPLHF